This T cell receptor beta chain was observed in a study of T cells after yellow fever vaccination. As TCR cDNA was made by 5'RACE template switching, a universal primer site and UMIs were added. TCRdb re-analysed the 5' RACE reads in MiXCR, keeping a single row per CDR3 protein. The sample lists around 47,000 distinct CDR3 sequences, about 7% occurring once. General study results and limits: On re-exposure, the response was weaker but peaked faster, at day 5 versus 15. Clonotypes shared by both compartments, CD4 and CD8, made up a small share. Most clones from primary vaccination were detected again post-booster (roughly 96% CD4, about 85% CD8).

This clonotype occurred many times. This material consisted of CD8+ T cells not binding an NS4B(214-222) dextramer, sorted from PBMCs, taken 45 days after the yellow fever booster vaccination. This clonotype originated in a man aged 25-40 years who received the YFV17D yellow fever vaccine.

The CDR3 region is CASSLALAGGWDEQFF. The CDR3 DNA is TGCGCCAGCAGCTTGGCCTTAGCGGGAGGTTGGGATGAGCAGTTCTTC. The chain links TRBV5-1 to TRBJ2-1; TRBD2 matches at 10 bases. This CDR3 is built from 16 residues. Germline CDR1 reads SGHRS; CDR2 reads YFSETQ. The trim removed 0 bases at V and 8 bases at J, leaving 8 bases unmatched.